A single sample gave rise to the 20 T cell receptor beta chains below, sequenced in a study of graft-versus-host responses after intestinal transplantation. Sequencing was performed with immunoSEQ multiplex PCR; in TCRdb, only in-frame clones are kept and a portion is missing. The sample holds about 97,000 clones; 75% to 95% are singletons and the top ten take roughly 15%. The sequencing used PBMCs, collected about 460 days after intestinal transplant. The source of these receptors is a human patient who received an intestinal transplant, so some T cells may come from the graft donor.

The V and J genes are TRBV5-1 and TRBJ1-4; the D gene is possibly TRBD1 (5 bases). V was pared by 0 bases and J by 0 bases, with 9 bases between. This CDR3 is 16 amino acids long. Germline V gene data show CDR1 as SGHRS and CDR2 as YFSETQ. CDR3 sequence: CASSLGWGATNEKLFF. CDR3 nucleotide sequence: TGCGCCAGCAGCTTGGGGTGGGGGGCAACTAATGAAAAACTGTTTTTT.

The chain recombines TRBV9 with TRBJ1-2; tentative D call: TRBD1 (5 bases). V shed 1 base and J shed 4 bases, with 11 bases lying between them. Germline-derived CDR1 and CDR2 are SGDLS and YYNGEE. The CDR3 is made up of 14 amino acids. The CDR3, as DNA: TGTGCCAGCAGCGTAAACAGGTGGGGCTATGGCTACACCTTC. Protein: CASSVNRWGYGYTF. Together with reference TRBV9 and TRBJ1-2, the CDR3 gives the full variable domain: DSGVTQTPKHLITATGQRVTLRCSPRSGDLSVYWYQQSLDQGLQFLIQYYNGEERAKGNILERFSAQQFPDLHSELNLSSLELGDSALYFCASSVNRWGYGYTFGSGTRLTVV.

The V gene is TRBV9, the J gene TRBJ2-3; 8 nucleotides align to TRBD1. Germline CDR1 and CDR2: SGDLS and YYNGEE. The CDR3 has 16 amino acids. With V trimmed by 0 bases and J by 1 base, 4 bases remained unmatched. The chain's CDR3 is CASSVGTGQGTDTQYF. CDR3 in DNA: TGTGCCAGCAGCGTAGGAACGGGACAGGGCACAGATACGCAGTATTTT.

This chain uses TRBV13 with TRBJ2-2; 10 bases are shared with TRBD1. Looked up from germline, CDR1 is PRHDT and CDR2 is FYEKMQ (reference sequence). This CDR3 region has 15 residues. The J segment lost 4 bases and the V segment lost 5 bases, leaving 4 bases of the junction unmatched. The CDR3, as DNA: TGTGCCAGCAGCGAGGGACAGGGGAGCACCGGGGAGCTGTTTTTT. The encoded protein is CASSEGQGSTGELFF. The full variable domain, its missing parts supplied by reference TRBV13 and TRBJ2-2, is AAGVIQSPRHLIKEKRETATLKCYPIPRHDTVYWYQQGPGQDPQFLISFYEKMQSDKGSIPDRFSAQQFSDYHSELNMSSLELGDSALYFCASSEGQGSTGELFFGEGSRLTVL.

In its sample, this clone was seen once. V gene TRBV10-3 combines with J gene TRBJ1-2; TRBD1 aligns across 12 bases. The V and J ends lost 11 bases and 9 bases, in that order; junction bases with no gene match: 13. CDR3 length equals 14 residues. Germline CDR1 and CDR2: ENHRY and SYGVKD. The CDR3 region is CASGGQGAGWSYTF. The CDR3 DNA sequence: TGTGCCTCAGGGGGACAGGGGGCGGGGTGGAGCTACACCTTC.

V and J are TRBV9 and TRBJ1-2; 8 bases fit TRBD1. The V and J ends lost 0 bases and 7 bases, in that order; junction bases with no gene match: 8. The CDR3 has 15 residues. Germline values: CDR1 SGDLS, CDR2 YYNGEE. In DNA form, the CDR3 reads TGTGCCAGCAGCGTAGGGGGAACAGGGGGACGTGGCTACACCTTC. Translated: CASSVGGTGGRGYTF.

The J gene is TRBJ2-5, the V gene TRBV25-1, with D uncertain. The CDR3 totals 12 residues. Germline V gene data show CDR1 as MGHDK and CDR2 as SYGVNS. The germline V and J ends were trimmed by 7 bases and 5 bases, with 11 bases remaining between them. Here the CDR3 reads CASKGVRETQYF. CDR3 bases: TGTGCCAGCAAAGGAGTTCGGGAGACCCAGTACTTC.

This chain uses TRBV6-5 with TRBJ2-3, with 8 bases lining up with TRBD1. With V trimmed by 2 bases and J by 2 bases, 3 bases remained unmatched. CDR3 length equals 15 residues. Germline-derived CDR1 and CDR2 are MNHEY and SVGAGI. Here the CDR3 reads CASSYGTGHTDTQYF. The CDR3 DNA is TGTGCCAGCAGTTACGGGACAGGACACACAGATACGCAGTATTTT.

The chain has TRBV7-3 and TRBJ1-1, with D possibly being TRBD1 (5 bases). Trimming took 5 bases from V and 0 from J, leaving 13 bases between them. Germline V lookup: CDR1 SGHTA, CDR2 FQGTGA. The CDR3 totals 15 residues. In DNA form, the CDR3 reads TGTGCCAGCAGCGCGACCGGGACGGTGAACACTGAAGCTTTCTTT. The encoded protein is CASSATGTVNTEAFF.

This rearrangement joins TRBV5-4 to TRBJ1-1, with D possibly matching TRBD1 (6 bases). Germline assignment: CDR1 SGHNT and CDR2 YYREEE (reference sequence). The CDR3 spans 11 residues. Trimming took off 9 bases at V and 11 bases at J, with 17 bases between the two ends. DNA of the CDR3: TGTGCCACTGGTCGGGGGCGCGGGGCTTTCTTT. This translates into CATGRGRGAFF.

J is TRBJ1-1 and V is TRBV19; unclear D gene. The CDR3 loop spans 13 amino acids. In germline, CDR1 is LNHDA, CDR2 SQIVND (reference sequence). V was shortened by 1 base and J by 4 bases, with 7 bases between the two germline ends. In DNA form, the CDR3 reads TGTGCCAGTAGTATAGGGGCGGGCACTGAAGCTTTCTTT. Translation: CASSIGAGTEAFF.

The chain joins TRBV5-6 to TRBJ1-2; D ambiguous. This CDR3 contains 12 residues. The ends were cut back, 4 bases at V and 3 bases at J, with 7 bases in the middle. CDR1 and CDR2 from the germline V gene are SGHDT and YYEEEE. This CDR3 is CASSQTYYGYTF. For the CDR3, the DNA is TGTGCCAGCAGCCAGACCTACTATGGCTACACCTTC. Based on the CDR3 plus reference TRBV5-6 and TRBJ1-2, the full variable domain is DAGVTQSPTHLIKTRGQQVTLRCSPKSGHDTVSWYQQALGQGPQFIFQYYEEEERQRGNFPDRFSGHQFPNYSSELNVNALLLGDSALYLCASSQTYYGYTFGSGTRLTVV.

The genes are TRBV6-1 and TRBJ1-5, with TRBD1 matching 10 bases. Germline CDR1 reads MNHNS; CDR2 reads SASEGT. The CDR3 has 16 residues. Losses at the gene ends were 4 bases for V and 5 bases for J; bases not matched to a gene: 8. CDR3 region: CASSVGTGVQDQPQHF. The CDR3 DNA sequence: TGTGCCAGCAGTGTCGGGACAGGGGTCCAAGATCAGCCCCAGCATTTT.

The CDR3 region is CASSYSGTGAGYEQYF. The CDR3 DNA reads TGTGCCAGCAGTTACTCTGGGACAGGGGCGGGCTACGAGCAGTACTTC. V is TRBV6-6 and J is TRBJ2-7; 10 bases match TRBD1. The CDR3 contains 16 residues. V shed 0 bases and J 3 bases; nucleotides not matched to a gene: 5. The germline V gene encodes CDR1 MNHNY and CDR2 SVGAGI (reference sequence).

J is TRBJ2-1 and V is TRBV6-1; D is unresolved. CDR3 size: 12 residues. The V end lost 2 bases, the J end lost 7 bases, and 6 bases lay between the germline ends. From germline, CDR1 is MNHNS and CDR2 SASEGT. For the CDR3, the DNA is TGTGCCAGCAGTGAAATATGGAATGAGCAGTTCTTC. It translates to CASSEIWNEQFF.

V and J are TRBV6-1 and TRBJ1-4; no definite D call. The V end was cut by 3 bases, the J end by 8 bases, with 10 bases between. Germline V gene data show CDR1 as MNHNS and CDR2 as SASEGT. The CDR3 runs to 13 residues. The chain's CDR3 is CASSERLGEKLFF. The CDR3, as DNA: TGTGCCAGCAGTGAGAGGTTAGGGGAAAAACTGTTTTTT.

The CDR3 reads CASSLFEENTEAFF. The CDR3 DNA reads TGTGCCAGCAGCTTATTTGAGGAGAACACTGAAGCTTTCTTT. V is TRBV7-8 and J is TRBJ1-1; D not resolved. The CDR3 extends over 14 amino acids. Deletions cut 2 bases from V and 1 base from J, with 8 bases between. Germline V gene sequence: CDR1 SGHVS, CDR2 FQNEAQ.

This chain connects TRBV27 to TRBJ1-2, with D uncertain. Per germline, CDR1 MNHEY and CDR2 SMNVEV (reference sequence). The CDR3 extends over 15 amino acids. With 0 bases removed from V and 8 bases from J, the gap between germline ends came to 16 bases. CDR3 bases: TGTGCCAGCAGTTTATCCGGGCGGGGAGAGGGCGGCTACACCTTC. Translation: CASSLSGRGEGGYTF.

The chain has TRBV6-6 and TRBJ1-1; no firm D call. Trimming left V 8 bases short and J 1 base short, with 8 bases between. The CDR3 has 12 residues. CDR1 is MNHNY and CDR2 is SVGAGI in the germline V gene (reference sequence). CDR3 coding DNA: TGTGCCAGCCTTACAGAGAACACTGAAGCTTTCTTT. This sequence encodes CASLTENTEAFF.

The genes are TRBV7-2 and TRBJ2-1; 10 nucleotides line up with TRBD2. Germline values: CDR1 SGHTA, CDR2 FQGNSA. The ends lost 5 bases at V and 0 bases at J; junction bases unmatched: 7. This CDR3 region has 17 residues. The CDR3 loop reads CASSPRLAGVSYNEQFF. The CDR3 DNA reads TGTGCCAGCAGCCCCCGGCTAGCGGGGGTCTCCTACAATGAGCAGTTCTTC.